Here is one TCR beta chain with its context. This record belongs to a study of blood T cell repertoires in COVID-19. For the study at large: Sites across the United States, Italy and Spain contributed samples from acute and convalescent COVID-19.

Authors' analysis steps: From reference gene primer amplification, estimates of nucleated cell counts were derived. Assay used: immunoSEQ multiplex PCR; TCRdb lists only in-frame clones, some missing. V, J and clone size derive from that table, while D and trimming were established from the DNA sequence. The sample holds 240,000 or so clones, about four fifths seen once. Germline CDR1 SGHRS, CDR2 YFSETQ. V gave up 3 bases and J gave up 5 bases; unmatched junction bases: 9. The CDR3 has 15 residues. This sequence originates from a woman older than 75 with acute or convalescent COVID-19. Specimen: peripheral blood. The rearrangement uses TRBV5-1 and TRBJ2-5; 8 bases map to TRBD1. The CDR3 coding sequence is TGCGCCAGCAGCTCCCAAGACAGGGGTGGCGAGACCCAGTACTTC. It specifies CASSSQDRGGETQYF.